These 32 T cell receptor beta chains came from one sample sequenced in a study of T cells after yellow fever vaccination. TCRdb used MiXCR to reprocess the 5' RACE reads, holding one entry per CDR3 protein. There are some 240,000 distinct CDR3 sequences in the sample; over 3% occur only once, and 19% lies in the top ten. The material was PBMCs, obtained 15 days after the yellow fever booster vaccination. All receptors come from a man aged 18 to 30 who received the YFV17D yellow fever vaccine.

There are many counts of this clonotype. This sequence joins TRBV5-1 and TRBJ2-7; tentative D call: TRBD1 (6 bases). The germline V gene encodes CDR1 SGHRS and CDR2 YFSETQ. V shed 6 bases and J shed 6 bases, with 19 bases lying between them. The CDR3 sequence is 14 residues long. Here the CDR3 reads CASTGALGTSEQYF. The CDR3 coding sequence is TGCGCCAGCACAGGGGCCTTGGGAACTAGCGAGCAGTACTTC.

This clonotype was counted at least ten times. The V call is TRBV24-1, the J call TRBJ2-1; TRBD1 matches at 11 bases. Germline V gene data show CDR1 as KGHDR and CDR2 as SFDVKD. This CDR3 is built from 18 residues. J lost 6 bases, V lost 4 bases, and 13 bases had no gene match. The CDR3 reads CATSDPGTGGGWGNEQFF. The CDR3 coding sequence is TGTGCCACCAGTGACCCGGGGACAGGGGGTGGATGGGGCAATGAGCAGTTCTTC.

This clonotype was counted many times. This chain links TRBV5-4 with TRBJ1-5, with D unresolved. The CDR3 contains 13 residues. In germline, CDR1 is SGHNT, CDR2 YYREEE (reference sequence). Trimming cost V 0 bases and J 9 bases, with 10 bases left between them. The CDR3 loop reads CASSLGAEGPQHF. CDR3 bases: TGTGCCAGCAGCTTGGGGGCAGAAGGGCCCCAGCATTTT.

Ten or more counts support this clonotype. This rearrangement joins TRBV27 to TRBJ2-3; possible D gene TRBD1, 6 bases. The length of the CDR3 is 16 residues. V was clipped by 0 bases and J by 2 bases, with 12 bases between them. Germline lookup yields CDR1 MNHEY and CDR2 SMNVEV (reference sequence). CDR3 DNA sequence: TGTGCCAGCAGTTTATCACGAGGGGGAGTCACAGATACGCAGTATTTT. Amino acids: CASSLSRGGVTDTQYF.

This clonotype was observed at least ten times. This rearrangement joins TRBV11-2 to TRBJ1-1, with 7 bases aligning to TRBD1. This CDR3 comprises 16 residues. J was trimmed by 0 bases and V by 3 bases; bases with no gene match: 7. Looked up from germline, CDR1 is SGHAT and CDR2 is FQNNGV. The CDR3 here is CASSLRFGTVNTEAFF. The CDR3 region has the DNA TGTGCCAGCAGCTTGAGGTTCGGGACAGTGAACACTGAAGCTTTCTTT.

This clonotype has ten or more counts. CDR3 amino acids: CASSFIPTGANTEAFF. CDR3 DNA sequence: TGCGCCAGCAGCTTCATTCCGACAGGGGCGAACACTGAAGCTTTCTTT. The rearrangement links TRBV5-1 to TRBJ1-1, with 8 bases lining up with TRBD1. Trimming at V came to 2 bases and at J to 1 base, leaving 7 bases not matched to a gene. This CDR3 has 16 amino acids. The germline V gene has CDR1 SGHRS and CDR2 YFSETQ.

This clonotype was seen ten or more times. The V and J genes are TRBV4-3 and TRBJ2-4, with D possibly TRBD2 on 6 matching bases. Germline V gene data show CDR1 as LGHNA and CDR2 as YSLEER. The CDR3 is 12 residues long. V was clipped by 6 bases and J by 8 bases, with 11 bases between them. This CDR3 reads CASRPGLDIQYF. CDR3 DNA sequence: TGCGCCAGCAGACCGGGACTCGACATTCAGTACTTC.

The table lists this clonotype with many counts. The chain links TRBV20-1 to TRBJ1-6; 11 nucleotides match TRBD1. CDR1 and CDR2 from the germline V gene are DFQATT and SNEGSKA (reference sequence). After removal of 2 bases from V and 3 bases from J, the junction contained 6 bases not matched to a gene. The CDR3 is made up of 17 amino acids. CDR3 protein: CSARRGTGGFYNSPLHF. CDR3 DNA sequence: TGCAGTGCTAGACGCGGGACAGGGGGTTTCTATAATTCACCCCTCCACTTT.

Many counts were recorded for this clonotype. V is TRBV6-2 or TRBV6-3 and J is TRBJ2-1; TRBD2 aligns across 9 bases. The J segment lost 4 bases and the V segment lost 2 bases, leaving 3 bases of the junction unmatched. CDR1 MNHEY and CDR2 SVGEGT come from the germline V gene. The CDR3 is 15 amino acids. The CDR3 region is CASSYASGGYNEQFF. CDR3 nucleotides: TGTGCCAGCAGTTACGCCAGCGGGGGGTACAATGAGCAGTTCTTC.

This clonotype was picked up many times. The chain employs TRBV6-5 and TRBJ2-1, with 13 bases aligning to TRBD2. CDR1 and CDR2 (germline): MNHEY, SVGAGI. The CDR3 has 17 amino acids. V lost 0 bases to trimming and J lost 4 bases; unmatched junction nucleotides: 3. In nucleotides, the CDR3 is TGTGCCAGCAGTTACTCGAAGGGACTAGCGGGGTACAATGAGCAGTTCTTC. It translates to CASSYSKGLAGYNEQFF.

This clonotype has a count of ten or more. This chain links TRBV9 with TRBJ2-2; TRBD1 matches 10 bases. CDR1 is SGDLS and CDR2 is YYNGEE in the germline V gene. CDR3 length equals 17 residues. Trimming cost V 4 bases and J 7 bases; bases outside gene matches: 13. CDR3 protein: CASSTRTGGTVIGELFF. As DNA, the CDR3 is TGTGCCAGCAGCACGAGGACAGGGGGAACGGTAATCGGGGAGCTGTTTTTT.

This clonotype has at least ten counts. The V and J genes are TRBV5-1 and TRBJ1-4; D is undetermined. Trimming took 2 bases from V and 0 from J, leaving 8 bases between them. Germline CDR1 is SGHRS and CDR2 is YFSETQ. This CDR3 is 15 amino acids long. CDR3 DNA: TGCGCCAGCAGCTTATCCGGCACAACTAATGAAAAACTGTTTTTT. Protein product: CASSLSGTTNEKLFF.

This clonotype was recorded at least ten times. The V gene is TRBV5-1, the J gene TRBJ2-5; D remains ambiguous. The CDR3 length is 13 residues. In germline, CDR1 is SGHRS, CDR2 YFSETQ. V was trimmed by 6 bases and J by 3 bases, leaving 12 bases between them. As DNA, the CDR3 is TGCGCCAGCAATATCGGCAGCGAAGAGACCCAGTACTTC. Translated: CASNIGSEETQYF.

This clonotype has ten or more counts. The chain carries TRBV15 and TRBJ1-5, with D unresolved. Germline CDR1 reads LNHNV; CDR2 reads YYDKDF (reference sequence). CDR3 length equals 15 residues. V lost 11 bases and J lost 4, with 21 bases in between. The CDR3 nucleotides read TGTGCCCCTAGAGGAAAGTGTGAAGGGAATCAGCCCCAGCATTTT. It encodes CAPRGKCEGNQPQHF. Full variable domain (outside the CDR3, taken from reference TRBV15 and TRBJ1-5): DAMVIQNPRYQVTQFGKPVTLSCSQTLNHNVMYWYQQKSSQAPKLLFHYYDKDFNNEADTPDNFQSRRPNTSFCFLDIRSPGLGDTAMYLCAPRGKCEGNQPQHFGDGTRLSIL.

This clonotype showed up many times. V usage is TRBV12-3 or TRBV12-4 and J usage is TRBJ2-1, with TRBD2 matching 8 bases. CDR3 length: 14 amino acids. V shed 5 bases and J 2 bases; nucleotides not matched to a gene: 2. CDR3 amino acids: CASSRSGTYNEQFF. CDR3 in DNA: TGTGCCAGCAGTCGTAGCGGGACCTACAATGAGCAGTTCTTC.

The chain combines TRBV28 with TRBJ2-7; D could derive from TRBD1 or TRBD2 (7 bases each). Germline lookup yields CDR1 MDHEN and CDR2 SYDVKM. Trimming stripped 6 bases from V and 2 bases from J, with 20 bases between. The CDR3 has 16 residues. CDR3 in amino acids: CASSPLTGEGTYEQYV. CDR3 sequence (DNA): TGTGCCAGCAGCCCCCTCACAGGGGAGGGCACCTACGAGCAGTACGTC.

There are a few counts of this clonotype. The rearrangement links TRBV7-2 to TRBJ2-5, with D possibly matching TRBD2 (6 bases). The ends were cut back, 2 bases at V and 13 bases at J, with 17 bases in the middle. Germline CDR1 is SGHTA and CDR2 is FQGNSA. CDR3 size: 13 residues. In DNA form, the CDR3 reads TGTGCCAGCAGCTTACAGCCTAAGGGACTCACGTACTTC. This encodes CASSLQPKGLTYF.

This clonotype has just a few counts. The chain is built from TRBV12-3 or TRBV12-4 and TRBJ1-4; 7 bases fit TRBD1. The V segment lost 3 bases and the J segment 5 bases; nucleotides outside the gene matches: 9. CDR3 length: 16 amino acids. The CDR3 coding sequence is TGTGCCAGCAGTTTCGCAACTCGGGACAGCAATGAAAAACTGTTTTTT. Translation: CASSFATRDSNEKLFF.

This clonotype was recorded at least ten times. CDR3 coding DNA: TGTGCCAGCAGCCCCCGCGGACAGCTTAACTATGGCTACACCTTC. Translated: CASSPRGQLNYGYTF. This chain connects TRBV7-9 to TRBJ1-2; possibly TRBD1 for D (6 bases). Germline CDR1 reads SEHNR; CDR2 reads FQNEAQ (reference sequence). V lost 5 bases and J lost 1, with 14 bases in between. The CDR3 is 15 amino acids.

This clonotype was detected ten times or more. The V call is TRBV4-3, the J call TRBJ2-1; TRBD2 matches at 7 bases. V lost 0 bases to trimming and J lost 7 bases; unmatched junction nucleotides: 9. CDR3 length: 16 residues. Germline CDR1 is LGHNA and CDR2 is YSLEER. The CDR3 sequence: CASSQEGWTSRNEQFF. CDR3 DNA sequence: TGCGCCAGCAGCCAAGAAGGATGGACTAGTCGGAATGAGCAGTTCTTC.

This clonotype was counted ten times or more. The J gene is TRBJ2-3, the V gene TRBV7-6; 7 bases map to TRBD2. V gave up 2 bases and J gave up 10 bases; unmatched junction bases: 6. The CDR3 loop spans 13 amino acids. Germline values: CDR1 SGHVS, CDR2 FNYEAQ. CDR3 nucleotides: TGTGCCAGCAGCTTAAGCCCGGCGGGGGCGCAGTATTTT. Protein product: CASSLSPAGAQYF.

This clonotype was seen at least ten times. The chain uses TRBV5-1 and TRBJ2-1; weak D call: TRBD2 (6 bases). Per the germline V gene, CDR1 is SGHRS and CDR2 is YFSETQ. This CDR3 region has 15 residues. The ends were cut back, 4 bases at V and 0 bases at J, with 11 bases in the middle. The CDR3 spells CASSVEEGSYNEQFF. The CDR3, as DNA: TGCGCCAGCAGCGTCGAGGAGGGCTCCTACAATGAGCAGTTCTTC.

This clonotype has at least ten counts. The rearrangement links TRBV5-1 to TRBJ1-1; D is perhaps TRBD1 (6 bases). CDR1 SGHRS and CDR2 YFSETQ come from the germline V gene. The CDR3 has 14 residues. Trimming took off 5 bases at V and 1 base at J, with 12 bases between the two ends. In DNA, the CDR3 is TGCGCCAGCAGAAACAGGGCAGGGAACACTGAAGCTTTCTTT. Amino acids: CASRNRAGNTEAFF.

In its sample, this clonotype was seen a few times. This rearrangement joins TRBV5-1 to TRBJ1-2; a weak D match, TRBD1 (6 bases). Germline lookup yields CDR1 SGHRS and CDR2 YFSETQ. This CDR3 spans 15 amino acids. Trimming removed 3 bases at V and 6 bases at J, with 18 bases between. The CDR3 is CASSSVVGPGDGYTF. CDR3 sequence (DNA): TGCGCCAGCAGCTCGGTGGTGGGGCCAGGGGATGGCTACACCTTC. The whole variable domain, filled in from reference TRBV5-1 and TRBJ1-2, reads KAGVTQTPRYLIKTRGQQVTLSCSPISGHRSVSWYQQTPGQGLQFLFEYFSETQRNKGNFPGRFSGRQFSNSRSEMNVSTLELGDSALYLCASSSVVGPGDGYTFGSGTRLTVV.

This clonotype occurred many times. V and J are TRBV7-2 and TRBJ2-1, with D possibly being TRBD1 (5 bases). The CDR3 covers 15 residues. From germline, CDR1 is SGHTA and CDR2 FQGNSA. V gave up 2 bases and J gave up 4 bases, with 12 bases separating them. The CDR3 nucleotides are TGTGCCAGCAGCTTATTTGGGGCAGTTTACAATGAGCAGTTCTTC. Protein product: CASSLFGAVYNEQFF.

This clonotype has a count of ten or more. This sequence joins TRBV7-2 and TRBJ2-1; D is unclear. Germline loops: CDR1 SGHTA, CDR2 FQGNSA. V dropped 6 bases and J dropped 3 bases, with 21 bases sitting between them. The CDR3 runs to 17 residues. The CDR3: CASSFELWRWGYNEQFF. CDR3 coding DNA: TGTGCCAGCAGTTTTGAGCTGTGGCGGTGGGGCTACAATGAGCAGTTCTTC.

This clonotype was counted many times. V and J are TRBV7-2 and TRBJ2-1, with D hard to call. V dropped 5 bases and J dropped 0 bases, with 8 bases sitting between them. The germline V gene encodes CDR1 SGHTA and CDR2 FQGNSA. The length of the CDR3 is 14 residues. For the CDR3, the DNA is TGTGCCAGCAGCCCAGGTGGCTCCTACAATGAGCAGTTCTTC. This codes for CASSPGGSYNEQFF.

This clonotype was detected ten times or more. V is TRBV2 and J is TRBJ2-5, with D unclear. CDR1 and CDR2 (germline): SNHLY, FYNNEI. This CDR3 has 11 residues. Trimming removed 6 bases at V and 5 bases at J, with 7 bases between. Here the CDR3 DNA reads TGTGCCAGCAGGGGATGGGAGACCCAGTACTTC. Translating gives CASRGWETQYF.

There are many counts of this clonotype. This chain links TRBV7-9 with TRBJ2-1, with 9 bases aligning to TRBD1. Germline V gives CDR1 SEHNR, CDR2 FQNEAQ (reference sequence). With 8 bases clipped from V and 5 bases from J, the junction kept 10 bases outside the gene matches. The CDR3 sequence is 15 residues long. CDR3 sequence (DNA): TGTGCCAGCCCCCCACGGGACAGGGTTAACAATGAGCAGTTCTTC. Residues: CASPPRDRVNNEQFF.

Many counts were recorded for this clonotype. The chain carries TRBV7-6 and TRBJ2-1; 12 nucleotides match TRBD2. V was pared by 6 bases and J by 4 bases, with 16 bases of the junction left unmatched. This CDR3 has 19 amino acids. Germline CDR1 and CDR2: SGHVS and FNYEAQ. The CDR3, as DNA: TGTGCCAGCAGTTTGTCCCACTCTAGCGGGGGGGCCACGTACAATGAGCAGTTCTTC. This gives the protein CASSLSHSSGGATYNEQFF.

Comment on this clonotype: This may be a read error: a much more frequent sequence differs by one nucleotide. The chain uses TRBV29-1 and TRBJ2-3; 9 bases map to TRBD1. The CDR3 has 16 residues. Germline V gene sequence: CDR1 SQVTM, CDR2 ANQGSEA. CDR3 sequence: CSVGTIGTGRTDTLYF. In DNA, the CDR3 is TGCAGCGTTGGGACCATCGGGACAGGGCGCACAGATACGCTGTATTTT.

This clonotype was seen repeatedly, ten times or more. Written as DNA, the CDR3 is TGCGCCAGCAGTGCCAGTTCTGGTCAGCCCCAGCATTTT. It is translated as CASSASSGQPQHF. The chain combines TRBV4-3 with TRBJ1-5; D gene uncertain. Germline V gene lookup returns CDR1 LGHNA and CDR2 YSLEER. Trimming cost V 6 bases and J 6 bases, with 12 bases left between them. This CDR3 has 13 residues.